This T cell receptor beta chain was sequenced for a study of blood T cell repertoires in COVID-19. About the research overall: Sample material is recorded as cDNA or gDNA derived from T cells, B-cell-depleted T cells, or PBMCs.

The method was immunoSEQ multiplex PCR; TCRdb's version includes in-frame clones alone and lacks a portion of them. The table lists under 200,000 clones, 85% of them singletons, with around 5.2% in the top ten. The germline V and J ends were trimmed by 3 bases and 4 bases, with 2 bases remaining between them. CDR1 and CDR2 from the germline V gene are KGHDR and SFDVKD. The CDR3 runs to 11 residues. Sequenced: peripheral blood. V is TRBV24-1 and J is TRBJ2-5; D not certain. This receptor was identified in a woman aged 80 or over with acute or convalescent COVID-19. This CDR3 reads CATSDRETQYF. The CDR3 DNA is TGTGCCACCAGTGATCGAGAGACCCAGTACTTC.